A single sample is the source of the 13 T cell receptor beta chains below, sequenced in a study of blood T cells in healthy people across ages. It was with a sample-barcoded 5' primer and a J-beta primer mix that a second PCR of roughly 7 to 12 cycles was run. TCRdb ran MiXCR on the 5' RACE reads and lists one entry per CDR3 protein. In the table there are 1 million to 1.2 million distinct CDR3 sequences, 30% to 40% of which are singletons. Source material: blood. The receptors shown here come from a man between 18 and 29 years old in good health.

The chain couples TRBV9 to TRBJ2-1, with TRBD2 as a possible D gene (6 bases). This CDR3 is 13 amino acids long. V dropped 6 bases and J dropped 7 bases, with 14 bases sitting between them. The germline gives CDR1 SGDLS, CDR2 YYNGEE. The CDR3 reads CASNPSAGNEQFF. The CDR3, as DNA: TGTGCCAGCAACCCATCCGCGGGGAATGAGCAGTTCTTC.

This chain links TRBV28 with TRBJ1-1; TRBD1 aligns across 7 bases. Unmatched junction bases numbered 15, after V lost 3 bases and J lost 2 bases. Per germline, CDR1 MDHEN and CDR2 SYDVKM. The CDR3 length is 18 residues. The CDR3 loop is CASSFPPGQILTNTEAFF. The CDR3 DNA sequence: TGTGCCAGCAGTTTCCCACCGGGACAGATACTAACTAACACTGAAGCTTTCTTT.

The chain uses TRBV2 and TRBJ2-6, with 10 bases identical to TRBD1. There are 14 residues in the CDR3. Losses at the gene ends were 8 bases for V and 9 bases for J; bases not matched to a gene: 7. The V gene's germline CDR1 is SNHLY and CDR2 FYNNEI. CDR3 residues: CASEGQGILNVLTF. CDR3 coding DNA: TGTGCCAGCGAGGGACAGGGGATACTCAACGTCCTGACTTTC.

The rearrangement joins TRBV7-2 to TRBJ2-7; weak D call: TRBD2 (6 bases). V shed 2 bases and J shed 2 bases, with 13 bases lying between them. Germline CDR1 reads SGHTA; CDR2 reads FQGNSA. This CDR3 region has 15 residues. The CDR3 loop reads CASSLTSCEPYEQYF. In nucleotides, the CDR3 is TGTGCCAGCAGCTTAACTAGCTGTGAGCCCTACGAGCAGTACTTC.

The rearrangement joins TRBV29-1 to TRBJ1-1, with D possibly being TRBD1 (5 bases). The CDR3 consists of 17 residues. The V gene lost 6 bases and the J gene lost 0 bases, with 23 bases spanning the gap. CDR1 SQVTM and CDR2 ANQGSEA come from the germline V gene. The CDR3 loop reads CSVEEATWGIMNTEAFF. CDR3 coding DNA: TGCAGCGTCGAGGAGGCGACTTGGGGGATTATGAACACTGAAGCTTTCTTT.

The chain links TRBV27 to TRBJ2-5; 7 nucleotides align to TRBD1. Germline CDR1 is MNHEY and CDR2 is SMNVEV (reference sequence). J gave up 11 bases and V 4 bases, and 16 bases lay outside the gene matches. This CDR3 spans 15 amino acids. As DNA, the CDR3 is TGTGCCAGCAGTTGCCCCGGGACAGACTTTAACAAGCAGTACTTC. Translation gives CASSCPGTDFNKQYF.

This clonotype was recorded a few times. CDR3 sequence (DNA): TGTGCCAGCAGCCCTAGGGACGGACTAAAGAGCACTGAAGCTTTCTTT. Its translation is CASSPRDGLKSTEAFF. The chain carries TRBV7-9 and TRBJ1-1; tentative D call: TRBD1 (5 bases). In germline, CDR1 is SEHNR, CDR2 FQNEAQ (reference sequence). CDR3 length: 16 amino acids. The V gene lost 5 bases and the J gene lost 4 bases, with 20 bases spanning the gap.

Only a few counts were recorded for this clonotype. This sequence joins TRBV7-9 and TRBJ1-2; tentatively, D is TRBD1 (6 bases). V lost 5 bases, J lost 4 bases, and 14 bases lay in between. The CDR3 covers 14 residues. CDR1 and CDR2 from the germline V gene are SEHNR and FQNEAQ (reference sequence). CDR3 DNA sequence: TGTGCCAGCAGCCCAGGGACAATACCCTATGGCTACACCTTC. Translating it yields CASSPGTIPYGYTF.

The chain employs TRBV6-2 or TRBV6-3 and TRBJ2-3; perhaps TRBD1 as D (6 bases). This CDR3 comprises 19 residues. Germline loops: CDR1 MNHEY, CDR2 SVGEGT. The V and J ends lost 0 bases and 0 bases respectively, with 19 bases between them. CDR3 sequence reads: CASSYSPTETGDSTDTQYF. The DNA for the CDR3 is TGTGCCAGCAGTTACTCACCCACAGAGACAGGAGATAGCACAGATACGCAGTATTTT.

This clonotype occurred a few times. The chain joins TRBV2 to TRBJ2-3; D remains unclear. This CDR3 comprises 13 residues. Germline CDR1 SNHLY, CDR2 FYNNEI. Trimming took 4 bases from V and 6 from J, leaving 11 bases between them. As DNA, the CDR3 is TGTGCCAGCAGTGTATCTCGTCTGGATACGCAGTATTTT. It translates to CASSVSRLDTQYF.

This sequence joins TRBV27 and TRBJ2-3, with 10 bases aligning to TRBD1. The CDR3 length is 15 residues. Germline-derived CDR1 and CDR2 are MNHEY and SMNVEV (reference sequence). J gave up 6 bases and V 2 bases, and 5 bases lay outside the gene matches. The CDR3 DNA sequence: TGTGCCAGCAGTTTAATAGGACAGGGGGTGGATACGCAGTATTTT. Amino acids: CASSLIGQGVDTQYF.

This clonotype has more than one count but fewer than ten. CDR3 region: CASSLADANTGELFF. CDR3 nucleotide sequence: TGTGCCAGCAGCCTAGCGGATGCGAACACCGGGGAGCTGTTTTTT. This chain uses TRBV11-2 with TRBJ2-2; 7 positions match TRBD2. The V gene end was trimmed by 5 bases and the J gene end by 0 bases; junction bases not matched to a gene: 3. Germline CDR1 is SGHAT and CDR2 is FQNNGV. This CDR3 comprises 15 residues. The entire variable domain, with the rest obtained from reference TRBV11-2 and TRBJ2-2, is as follows: EAGVAQSPRYKIIEKRQSVAFWCNPISGHATLYWYQQILGQGPKLLIQFQNNGVVDDSQLPKDRFSAERLKGVDSTLKIQPAKLEDSAVYLCASSLADANTGELFFGEGSRLTVL.

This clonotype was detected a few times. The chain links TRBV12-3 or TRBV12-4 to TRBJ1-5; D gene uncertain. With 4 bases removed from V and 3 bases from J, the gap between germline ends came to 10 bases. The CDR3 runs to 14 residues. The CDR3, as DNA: TGTGCCAGCAGTTCGATCTCCGTCAATCAGCCCCAGCATTTT. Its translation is CASSSISVNQPQHF.